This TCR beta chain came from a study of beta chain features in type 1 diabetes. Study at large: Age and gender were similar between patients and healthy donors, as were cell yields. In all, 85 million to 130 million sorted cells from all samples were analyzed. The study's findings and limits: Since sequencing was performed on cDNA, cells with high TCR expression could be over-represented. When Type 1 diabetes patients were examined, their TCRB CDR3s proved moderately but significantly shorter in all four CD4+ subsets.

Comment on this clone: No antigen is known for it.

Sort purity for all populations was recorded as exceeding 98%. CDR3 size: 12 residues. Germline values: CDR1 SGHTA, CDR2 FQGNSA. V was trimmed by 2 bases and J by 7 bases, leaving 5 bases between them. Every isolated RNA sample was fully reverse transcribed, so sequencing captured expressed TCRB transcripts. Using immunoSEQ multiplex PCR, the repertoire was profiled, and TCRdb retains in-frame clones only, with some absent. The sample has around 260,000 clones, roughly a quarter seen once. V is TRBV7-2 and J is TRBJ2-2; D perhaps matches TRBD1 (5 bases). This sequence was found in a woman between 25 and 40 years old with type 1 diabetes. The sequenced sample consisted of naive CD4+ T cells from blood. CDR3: CASSLQGGELFF. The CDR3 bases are TGTGCCAGCAGCTTACAGGGCGGGGAGCTGTTTTTT.